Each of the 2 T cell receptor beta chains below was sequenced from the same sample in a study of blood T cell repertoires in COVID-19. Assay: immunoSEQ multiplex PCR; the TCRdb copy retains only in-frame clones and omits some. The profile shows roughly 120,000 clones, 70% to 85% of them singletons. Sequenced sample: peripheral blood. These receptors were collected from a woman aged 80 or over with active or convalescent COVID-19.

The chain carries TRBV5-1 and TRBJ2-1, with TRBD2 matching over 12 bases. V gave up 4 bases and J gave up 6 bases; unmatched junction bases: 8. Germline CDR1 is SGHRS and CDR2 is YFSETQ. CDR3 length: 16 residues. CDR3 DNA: TGCGCCAGCAGCGTTAGACTAGCGGGAGATGTCAATGAGCAGTTCTTC. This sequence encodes CASSVRLAGDVNEQFF.

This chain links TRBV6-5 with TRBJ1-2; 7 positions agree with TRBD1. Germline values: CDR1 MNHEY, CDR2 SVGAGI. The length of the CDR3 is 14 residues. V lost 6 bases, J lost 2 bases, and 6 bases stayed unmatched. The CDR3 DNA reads TGTGCCAGCAGGATGACAGGGTGGAACTATGGCTACACCTTC. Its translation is CASRMTGWNYGYTF.